What follows are 8 T cell receptor beta chains derived from one specimen sequenced in a study of blood T cell repertoires in COVID-19. Sequenced by immunoSEQ multiplex PCR; TCRdb stores in-frame clones only, minus some. Counted here are around 260,000 clones, 86% occurring once; the ten biggest clones make up 3%. Sample: peripheral blood. All receptors come from a woman aged 25 to 45 with active or convalescent COVID-19.

The chain combines TRBV19 with TRBJ1-5; D is possibly TRBD1 (6 bases). There are 16 residues in the CDR3. V lost 6 bases to trimming and J lost 3 bases, with 18 bases between them. Germline lookup yields CDR1 LNHDA and CDR2 SQIVND (reference sequence). CDR3 in amino acids: CASSFQVQGYNQPQHF. The CDR3, as DNA: TGTGCCAGTAGCTTTCAGGTTCAGGGGTACAATCAGCCCCAGCATTTT.

The chain combines TRBV5-4 with TRBJ1-2; tentative D call: TRBD1 (6 bases). Trimming took 4 bases from V and 4 from J, leaving 8 bases between them. CDR3 length: 12 residues. Germline-derived CDR1 and CDR2 are SGHNT and YYREEE (reference sequence). The CDR3 is CASSTDSYGYTF. In DNA, the CDR3 is TGTGCCAGCAGCACGGACAGCTATGGCTACACCTTC.

The genes are TRBV7-8 and TRBJ2-7; TRBD2 might be the D (6 bases). This CDR3 region has 15 residues. V lost 4 bases to trimming and J lost 2 bases, with 15 bases between them. From germline, CDR1 is SGHVS and CDR2 FQNEAQ. CDR3 residues: CASSSSGLLAYEQYF. The CDR3 DNA is TGTGCCAGCAGCTCGTCGGGACTTCTGGCCTACGAGCAGTACTTC. Full variable domain (outside the CDR3, taken from reference TRBV7-8 and TRBJ2-7): GAGVSQSPRYKVAKRGQDVALRCDPISGHVSLFWYQQALGQGPEFLTYFQNEAQLDKSGLPSDRFFAERPEGSVSTLKIQRTQQEDSAVYLCASSSSGLLAYEQYFGPGTRLTVT.

The chain uses TRBV19 and TRBJ2-1; D remains unclear. This CDR3 has 16 amino acids. Trimming cost V 1 base and J 6 bases, with 16 bases left between them. CDR1 is LNHDA and CDR2 is SQIVND in the germline V gene (reference sequence). The CDR3 reads CASSIGLALPVNEQFF. The CDR3 DNA sequence: TGTGCCAGTAGTATAGGGTTAGCCCTCCCCGTCAATGAGCAGTTCTTC.

The V and J genes are TRBV4-3 and TRBJ1-2, with 8 bases aligning to TRBD1. V shed 2 bases and J 10 bases; nucleotides not matched to a gene: 9. Per the germline V gene, CDR1 is LGHNA and CDR2 is YSLEER. The length of the CDR3 is 14 residues. The CDR3 DNA reads as TGCGCCAGCAGCCAATACAGGGGGGTCCTCTACTACACCTTC. This encodes CASSQYRGVLYYTF.

The chain links TRBV27 to TRBJ1-3; 7 bases are a match to TRBD1. With V trimmed by 0 bases and J by 2 bases, 4 bases remained unmatched. This CDR3 is 16 amino acids long. The germline V gene has CDR1 MNHEY and CDR2 SMNVEV (reference sequence). The DNA for the CDR3 is TGTGCCAGCAGTTTATCGAAGGACAGGCCTGGAAACACCATATATTTT. Residues: CASSLSKDRPGNTIYF.

Worth noting for this clone: One junction end does not reproduce the germline sequence, and a read error may be involved. The V and J genes are TRBV18 and TRBJ2-1, with D unclear. The CDR3 contains 13 residues. Germline loops: CDR1 KGHSH, CDR2 LQKENI. The CDR3 loop is CASSPYSDNEQFF. The CDR3 coding sequence is TGTGCCAGCTCACCATACTCCGACAATGAGCAGTTCTTC.

This chain joins TRBV7-2 and TRBJ2-3, with TRBD2 as a possible D gene (6 bases). Germline V gene sequence: CDR1 SGHTA, CDR2 FQGNSA. The ends were cut back, 0 bases at V and 4 bases at J, with 8 bases in the middle. The CDR3 consists of 14 residues. In DNA, the CDR3 is TGTGCCAGCAGCTTAGCCGCGGGGTCAGATACGCAGTATTTT. It specifies CASSLAAGSDTQYF.